The T cell receptor beta chain described here comes from a study of T cell responses to AZD1222 COVID-19 vaccine. Across the whole study: Analyses pooled second doses at about 4 or about 12 weeks. Findings and limits, study-wide: Reportedly, close to half of spike-specific TCRs are directed against unmutated variant regions. Elevations in Spike-specific TCR breadth and depth followed administration of two AZD1222 doses. Seropositivity was recorded at baseline in only 6 or 7 AZD1222 recipients.

The CDR3 has 14 residues. The germline gives CDR1 SEHNR, CDR2 FQNEAQ (reference sequence). The germline V and J ends were trimmed by 5 bases and 4 bases, with 14 bases remaining between them. TCRdb keeps only in-frame clones here, not all; method: immunoSEQ multiplex PCR. The sample shows 90,000 to 120,000 clones, approximately 90% of them seen only once. To note about this clone: No antigen is known for it.

The sequencing here drew on peripheral blood, taken on day 0 of AZD1222 vaccination. The receptor was derived from an adult in good health. The V gene is TRBV7-9, the J gene TRBJ2-5, with D maybe TRBD1 (6 bases). The CDR3 sequence: CASSKQGAIETQYF. The CDR3 nucleotides are TGTGCCAGCAGCAAACAGGGAGCCATAGAGACCCAGTACTTC.